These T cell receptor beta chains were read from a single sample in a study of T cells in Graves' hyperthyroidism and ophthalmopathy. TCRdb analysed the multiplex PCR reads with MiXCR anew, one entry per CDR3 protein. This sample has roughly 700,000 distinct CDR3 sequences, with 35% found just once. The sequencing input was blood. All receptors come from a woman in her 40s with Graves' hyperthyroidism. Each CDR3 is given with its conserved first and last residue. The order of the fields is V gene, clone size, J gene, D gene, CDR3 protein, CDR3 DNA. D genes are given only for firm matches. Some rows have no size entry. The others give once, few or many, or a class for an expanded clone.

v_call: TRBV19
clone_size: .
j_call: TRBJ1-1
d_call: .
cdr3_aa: CASSIVGGPSNTEAFF
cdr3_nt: TGTGCCAGTAGTATAGTTGGGGGCCCTTCGAACACTGAAGCTTTCTTT

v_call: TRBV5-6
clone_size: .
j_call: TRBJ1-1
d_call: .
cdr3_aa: CASSLDSIEAFF
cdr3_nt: TGTGCCAGCAGCTTGGACAGTATTGAAGCTTTCTTT

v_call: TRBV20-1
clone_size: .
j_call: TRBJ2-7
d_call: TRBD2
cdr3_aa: CSAGGLAGSYEQYF
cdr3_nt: TGCAGTGCTGGGGGACTAGCGGGTTCCTACGAGCAGTACTTC

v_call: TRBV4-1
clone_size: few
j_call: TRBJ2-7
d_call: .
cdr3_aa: CASSQVHGYPDVTYEQYF
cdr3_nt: TGCGCCAGCAGCCAAGTGCATGGATATCCGGACGTAACCTACGAGCAGTACTTC

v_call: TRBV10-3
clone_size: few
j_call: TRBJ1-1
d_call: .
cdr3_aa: CASRWNTEAFF
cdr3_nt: TGTGCCAGCCGGTGGAACACTGAAGCTTTCTTT

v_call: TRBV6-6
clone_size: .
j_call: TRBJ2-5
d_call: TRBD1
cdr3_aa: CASRTGGGFGETQYF
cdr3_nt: TGTGCCAGCAGAACAGGGGGCGGGTTCGGGGAGACCCAGTACTTC

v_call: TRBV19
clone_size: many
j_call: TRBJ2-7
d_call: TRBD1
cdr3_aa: CASSPRTGGPYEQYF
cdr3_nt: TGTGCCAGTAGTCCCCGGACAGGGGGCCCCTACGAGCAGTACTTC

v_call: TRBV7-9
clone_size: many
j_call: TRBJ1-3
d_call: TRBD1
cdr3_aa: CASSPRGGTGGNTIYF
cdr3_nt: TGTGCCAGCAGCCCGAGAGGCGGGACAGGTGGAAACACCATATATTTT

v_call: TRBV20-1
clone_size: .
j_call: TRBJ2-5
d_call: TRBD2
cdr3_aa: CSAQGREALQETQYF
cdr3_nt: TGCAGTGCTCAAGGGCGGGAGGCGCTCCAAGAGACCCAGTACTTC

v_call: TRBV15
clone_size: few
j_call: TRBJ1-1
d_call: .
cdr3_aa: CAPGDGEGTEAFF
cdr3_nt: TGTGCCCCAGGGGACGGAGAAGGCACTGAAGCTTTCTTT

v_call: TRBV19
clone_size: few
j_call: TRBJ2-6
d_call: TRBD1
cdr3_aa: CASSIGTDIIISVLTF
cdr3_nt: TGTGCCAGTAGTATCGGGACAGATATTATAATTTCCGTCCTGACTTTC

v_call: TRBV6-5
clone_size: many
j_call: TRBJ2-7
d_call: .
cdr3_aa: CASSYVLNYEQYF
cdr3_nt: TGTGCCAGCAGTTACGTACTGAACTACGAGCAGTACTTC

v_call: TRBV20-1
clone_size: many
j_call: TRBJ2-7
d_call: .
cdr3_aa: CSARSGDAQYEQYF
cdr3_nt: TGCAGTGCTAGGAGTGGCGACGCTCAGTACGAGCAGTACTTC

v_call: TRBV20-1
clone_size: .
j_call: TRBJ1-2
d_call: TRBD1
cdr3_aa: CSASTGTGTGYTF
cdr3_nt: TGCAGTGCTAGTACCGGGACAGGGACTGGCTACACCTTC

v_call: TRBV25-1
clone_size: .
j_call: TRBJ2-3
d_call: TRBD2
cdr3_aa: CASSVKGSSGSTDTQYF
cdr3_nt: TGTGCCAGCAGTGTGAAAGGGTCTAGCGGGAGCACAGATACGCAGTATTTT

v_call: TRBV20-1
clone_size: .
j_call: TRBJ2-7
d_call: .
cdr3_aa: CNARSYLYSGYDEQYF
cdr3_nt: TGCAATGCTAGAAGTTATCTCTACTCAGGGTACGACGAGCAGTACTTC

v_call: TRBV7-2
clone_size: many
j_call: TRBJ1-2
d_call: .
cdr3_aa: CASSVTRDKGHWTF
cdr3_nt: TGTGCCAGCAGCGTTACCCGGGACAAGGGGCATTGGACCTTC

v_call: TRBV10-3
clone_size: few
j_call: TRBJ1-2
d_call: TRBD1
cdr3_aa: CAIRPGQGTSYGYTF
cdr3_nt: TGTGCCATCAGGCCCGGACAGGGTACCTCATATGGCTACACCTTC

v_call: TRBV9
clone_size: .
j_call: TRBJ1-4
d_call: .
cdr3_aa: CASSGGYRYSGEKLFF
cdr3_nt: TGTGCCAGCAGCGGAGGGTACCGTTACAGTGGTGAAAAACTGTTTTTT

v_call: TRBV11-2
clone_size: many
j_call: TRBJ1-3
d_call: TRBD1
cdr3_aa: CASSVATGGYGSGNTIYF
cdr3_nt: TGTGCCAGCAGTGTGGCTACAGGGGGCTATGGCTCTGGAAACACCATATATTTT

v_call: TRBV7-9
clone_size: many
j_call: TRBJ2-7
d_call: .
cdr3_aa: CASSGNRWDEQYF
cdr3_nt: TGTGCCAGCAGCGGAAATCGATGGGACGAGCAGTACTTC

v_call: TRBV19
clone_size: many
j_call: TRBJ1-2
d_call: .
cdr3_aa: CASSILRGQAAQGYTF
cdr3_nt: TGTGCCAGTAGTATCCTGAGGGGCCAGGCCGCTCAGGGCTACACCTTC

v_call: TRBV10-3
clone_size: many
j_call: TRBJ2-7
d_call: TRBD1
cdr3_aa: CAISDWGQGGYEQYF
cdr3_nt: TGTGCCATCAGTGATTGGGGACAGGGAGGTTACGAGCAGTACTTC

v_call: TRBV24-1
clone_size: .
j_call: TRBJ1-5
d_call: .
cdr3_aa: CATSDPIGDTSNQPQHF
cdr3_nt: TGTGCCACCAGTGATCCTATAGGGGACACTAGCAATCAGCCCCAGCATTTT

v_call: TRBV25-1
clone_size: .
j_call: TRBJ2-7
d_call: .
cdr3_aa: CASSARTDGTFYEQYF
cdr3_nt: TGTGCCAGCAGTGCTCGGACCGACGGCACCTTCTACGAGCAGTACTTC

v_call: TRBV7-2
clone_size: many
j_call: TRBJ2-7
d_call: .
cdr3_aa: CASSPQQESYYEQYF
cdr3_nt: TGTGCCAGCAGTCCTCAACAGGAGAGTTACTACGAGCAGTACTTC